The 20 T cell receptor beta chains below come from one sample, sequenced in a study of T cells after posttransplantation cyclophosphamide. Cyclophosphamide on days +3 and +4 followed busulfan-fludarabine conditioning and a marrow graft. The method was immunoSEQ multiplex PCR; TCRdb's version includes in-frame clones alone and lacks a portion of them. The data hold about 43,000 clones, with around 91% observed a single time. The sequences come from PBMCs, collected about 60 days after allogeneic stem cell transplant with posttransplant cyclophosphamide. The receptors come from a male patient aged 55 to 69 who received an allogeneic stem cell transplant from a related donor and was CMV-positive. Certain T cells may be donor cells from the graft.

This rearrangement joins TRBV19 to TRBJ1-1; D is uncertain. V lost 1 base, J lost 10 bases, and 10 bases lay in between. The germline V gene encodes CDR1 LNHDA and CDR2 SQIVND (reference sequence). CDR3 length: 12 amino acids. The CDR3 coding sequence is TGTGCCAGTAGTATAGTTGGCCAAAGAGCTTTCTTT. Protein product: CASSIVGQRAFF.

V is TRBV28 and J is TRBJ2-2; possibly TRBD1 for D (5 bases). Germline CDR1 and CDR2: MDHEN and SYDVKM. The CDR3 runs to 13 residues. V was trimmed by 7 bases and J by 5 bases, leaving 11 bases between them. The chain's CDR3 is CASILGVTGELFF. CDR3 DNA: TGTGCCAGCATCCTAGGGGTTACCGGGGAGCTGTTTTTT.

This clone appeared once. The chain couples TRBV2 to TRBJ2-5; the D is unclear. CDR1 is SNHLY, CDR2 FYNNEI, per germline. V was cut by 3 bases and J by 2 bases, with 7 bases left in between. CDR3 length equals 13 residues. CDR3 DNA: TGTGCCAGCAGTGACAACAAGCAAGAGACCCAGTACTTC. It codes for CASSDNKQETQYF.

Only a few counts were recorded for this clone. This sequence joins TRBV6-5 and TRBJ1-1; D gene ambiguous. Trimming took off 0 bases at V and 3 bases at J, with 14 bases between the two ends. In germline, CDR1 is MNHEY, CDR2 SVGAGI. This CDR3 is built from 16 residues. The CDR3 region is CASSYSAGVGDTEAFF. The CDR3 DNA is TGTGCCAGCAGTTACTCGGCCGGGGTCGGTGACACTGAAGCTTTCTTT.

The V gene is TRBV27, the J gene TRBJ1-2; tentative D call: TRBD1 (6 bases). V lost 2 bases to trimming and J lost 4 bases, with 14 bases between them. The length of the CDR3 is 15 residues. CDR1 and CDR2 from the germline V gene are MNHEY and SMNVEV (reference sequence). The CDR3 DNA sequence: TGTGCCAGCAGTTTAGATGGGGGCATCGTCTATGGCTACACCTTC. Its translation is CASSLDGGIVYGYTF.

This chain connects TRBV1 to TRBJ1-3. TRBV1 is a pseudogene. The CDR3 runs 15 residues. The CDR3 nucleotides are TGCACCAGCAGCCAGTGGGCCACGGGGGGAAACACCATATATTTT. The encoded protein is CTSSQWATGGNTIYF.

This CDR3 is CSVGQGNGNTIYF. The CDR3 DNA is TGCAGCGTTGGACAGGGGAACGGAAACACCATATATTTT. The V and J genes are TRBV29-1 and TRBJ1-3; the match to TRBD1 covers 8 bases. V lost 4 bases to trimming and J lost 4 bases; unmatched junction nucleotides: 3. The CDR3 length is 13 residues. CDR1 is SQVTM and CDR2 is ANQGSEA in the germline V gene.

The chain is built from TRBV6-5 and TRBJ1-2, with 11 bases lining up with TRBD1. The germline CDR1 and CDR2 sequences are MNHEY and SVGAGI. The junction had 7 bases not matched to a gene; V was cut back by 3 bases and J by 4 bases. The CDR3 consists of 16 residues. CDR3: CASSYIRTGGGYGYTF. CDR3 coding DNA: TGTGCCAGCAGTTATATCCGGACAGGGGGCGGCTATGGCTACACCTTC.

The chain employs TRBV9 and TRBJ2-3; TRBD1 matches at 12 bases. This CDR3 is built from 16 residues. The V and J ends lost 2 bases and 6 bases, in that order; junction bases with no gene match: 7. Germline V CDR1 and CDR2: SGDLS, YYNGEE. The chain's CDR3 is CASSVLWGQGADTQYF. In DNA, the CDR3 is TGTGCCAGCAGCGTCTTGTGGGGACAGGGGGCTGATACGCAGTATTTT.

In its sample, this clone was seen once. This sequence joins TRBV6-1 and TRBJ2-3, with D possibly matching TRBD1 (6 bases). Per germline, CDR1 MNHNS and CDR2 SASEGT. Trimming left V 0 bases short and J 0 bases short, with 10 bases between. This CDR3 is 16 amino acids long. CDR3 in DNA: TGTGCCAGCAGTGAAGCGCTTGGGGGCAGCACAGATACGCAGTATTTT. The encoded protein is CASSEALGGSTDTQYF.

The chain is built from TRBV11-2 and TRBJ1-5; D unclear. The CDR3 has 15 amino acids. From germline, CDR1 is SGHAT and CDR2 FQNNGV. Trimming took off 3 bases at V and 10 bases at J, with 19 bases between the two ends. CDR3 bases: TGTGCCAGCAGCTTTTCATCGGGGTATGGCGGCCCCCAGCATTTT. It specifies CASSFSSGYGGPQHF.

This chain connects TRBV27 to TRBJ2-3; weak D call: TRBD1 (6 bases). CDR1 and CDR2 (germline): MNHEY, SMNVEV (reference sequence). The CDR3 totals 15 residues. V was cut by 1 base and J by 6 bases, with 14 bases left in between. CDR3 DNA: TGTGCCAGCAGTTTATTATCACAGGGAGTGGATACGCAGTATTTT. Its protein is CASSLLSQGVDTQYF.

This chain joins TRBV9 and TRBJ1-3; D is undetermined. Trimming removed 7 bases from V and 0 bases from J, with 14 bases in between. This CDR3 is 15 amino acids long. The germline CDR1 and CDR2 sequences are SGDLS and YYNGEE. CDR3 bases: TGTGCCAGCGGGCCCGGGGATAGCTCTGGAAACACCATATATTTT. Amino acid sequence: CASGPGDSSGNTIYF. The full variable domain, rest sourced from reference TRBV9 and TRBJ1-3, is DSGVTQTPKHLITATGQRVTLRCSPRSGDLSVYWYQQSLDQGLQFLIQYYNGEERAKGNILERFSAQQFPDLHSELNLSSLELGDSALYFCASGPGDSSGNTIYFGEGSWLTVV.

The chain links TRBV12-5 to TRBJ1-1; unclear D gene. V was trimmed by 6 bases and J by 4 bases, leaving 9 bases between them. The CDR3 spans 12 residues. CDR1 and CDR2 (germline): LGHNT, FRNRAP. CDR3 DNA sequence: TGTGCTAGTGGCACCGGGATCACTGAAGCTTTCTTT. It translates to CASGTGITEAFF.

V is TRBV19 and J is TRBJ1-5; D is perhaps TRBD1 (5 bases). The CDR3 has 13 residues. The germline gives CDR1 LNHDA, CDR2 SQIVND (reference sequence). Deletions cut 4 bases from V and 4 bases from J, with 8 bases between. In DNA, the CDR3 is TGTGCCAGTAGTAGGGCAGGGAATCAGCCCCAGCATTTT. Its protein product is CASSRAGNQPQHF.

V is TRBV5-1 and J is TRBJ1-1; D gene ambiguous. Germline V gene sequence: CDR1 SGHRS, CDR2 YFSETQ. This CDR3 is built from 13 residues. The V and J ends lost 3 bases and 3 bases respectively, with 9 bases between them. The CDR3 DNA reads TGCGCCAGCAGCTCCGAGATGGACACTGAAGCTTTCTTT. Encoded protein: CASSSEMDTEAFF.

The rearrangement uses TRBV9 and TRBJ2-2, with TRBD2 as a possible D gene (5 bases). The V gene's germline CDR1 is SGDLS and CDR2 YYNGEE. The CDR3 runs to 14 residues. V dropped 4 bases and J dropped 2 bases, with 9 bases sitting between them. CDR3 sequence reads: CASSTGINTGELFF. The CDR3 nucleotides read TGTGCCAGCAGCACGGGAATTAACACCGGGGAGCTGTTTTTT. The full variable domain, rest sourced from reference TRBV9 and TRBJ2-2, is DSGVTQTPKHLITATGQRVTLRCSPRSGDLSVYWYQQSLDQGLQFLIQYYNGEERAKGNILERFSAQQFPDLHSELNLSSLELGDSALYFCASSTGINTGELFFGEGSRLTVL.

The chain couples TRBV19 to TRBJ1-5, with D uncertain. This CDR3 contains 14 residues. V was clipped by 1 base and J by 4 bases, with 8 bases between them. CDR1 LNHDA and CDR2 SQIVND come from the germline V gene (reference sequence). The CDR3 bases are TGTGCCAGTAGTATAGGACACAGTAATCAGCCCCAGCATTTT. Protein: CASSIGHSNQPQHF.

V is TRBV4-2 and J is TRBJ2-4; the D gene is possibly TRBD1 (5 bases). The length of the CDR3 is 18 residues. Germline CDR1 and CDR2: LGHNA and YNFKEQ. The V and J ends lost 0 bases and 0 bases respectively, with 15 bases between them. The CDR3 nucleotides are TGTGCCAGCAGCCAAGATAGGGTCAGGGATTTAGCCAAAAACATTCAGTACTTC. Its translation is CASSQDRVRDLAKNIQYF.

J is TRBJ1-2 and V is TRBV19; D perhaps matches TRBD1 (6 bases). Trimming pared 7 bases from V and 6 bases from J, leaving 21 bases between. CDR3 length: 15 residues. Germline-derived CDR1 and CDR2 are LNHDA and SQIVND (reference sequence). This CDR3 reads CASTYTGSYFDGYTF. DNA of the CDR3: TGTGCCAGTACCTATACAGGGAGTTACTTTGATGGCTACACCTTC.